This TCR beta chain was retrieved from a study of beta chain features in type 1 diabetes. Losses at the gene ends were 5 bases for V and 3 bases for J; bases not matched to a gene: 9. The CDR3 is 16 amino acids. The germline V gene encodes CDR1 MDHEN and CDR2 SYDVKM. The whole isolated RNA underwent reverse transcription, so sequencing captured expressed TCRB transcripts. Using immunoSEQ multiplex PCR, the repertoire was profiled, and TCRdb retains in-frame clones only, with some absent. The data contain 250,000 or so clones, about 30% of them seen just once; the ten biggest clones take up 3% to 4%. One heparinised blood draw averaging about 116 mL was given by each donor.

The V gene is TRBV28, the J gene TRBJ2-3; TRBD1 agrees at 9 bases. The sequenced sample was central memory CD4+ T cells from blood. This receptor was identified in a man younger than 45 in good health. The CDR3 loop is CASSLPTGGATDTQYF. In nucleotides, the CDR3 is TGTGCCAGCAGTCTCCCGACAGGGGGTGCAACAGATACGCAGTATTTT.